This entry lists 30 T cell receptor beta chains sequenced from one sample in a study of T cell repertoires in cytomegalovirus infection. TCRdb independently ran MiXCR on the reads; one entry per CDR3 protein. The sample has around 550,000 distinct CDR3 sequences; around 27% are singletons. Material: PBMCs. Receptor source: a human donor in good health (CMV status not recorded). Some clones in this sample may be carry-over from other donors' samples.

This clonotype has more than one count but fewer than ten. The V call is TRBV28, the J call TRBJ2-7; TRBD2 matches 12 bases. The CDR3 contains 16 residues. Germline V gene lookup returns CDR1 MDHEN and CDR2 SYDVKM. The J segment lost 4 bases and the V segment lost 2 bases, leaving 6 bases of the junction unmatched. CDR3 DNA sequence: TGTGCCAGCAGTTTAATAGGACTAGCGGGAAAGTACGAGCAGTACTTC. Its protein product is CASSLIGLAGKYEQYF. The whole variable domain, remainder taken from reference TRBV28 and TRBJ2-7, is DVKVTQSSRYLVKRTGEKVFLECVQDMDHENMFWYRQDPGLGLRLIYFSYDVKMKEKGDIPEGYSVSREKKERFSLILESASTNQTSMYLCASSLIGLAGKYEQYFGPGTRLTVT.

V is TRBV5-6 and J is TRBJ2-5; D not certain. In germline, CDR1 is SGHDT, CDR2 YYEEEE. V was trimmed by 0 bases and J by 1 base, leaving 10 bases between them. CDR3 length equals 15 residues. CDR3 DNA sequence: TGTGCCAGCAGCTTGGCGGGCCCGCTCCAAGAGACCCAGTACTTC. Translating gives CASSLAGPLQETQYF.

This chain links TRBV19 with TRBJ2-1, with D unclear. V was cut by 3 bases and J by 7 bases, with 4 bases left in between. CDR3 length: 11 amino acids. CDR1 LNHDA and CDR2 SQIVND come from the germline V gene (reference sequence). In DNA form, the CDR3 reads TGTGCCAGTAGTATTTTGAATGAGCAGTTCTTC. It translates to CASSILNEQFF.

The chain joins TRBV7-8 to TRBJ1-1; 8 bases map to TRBD1. The germline V gene has CDR1 SGHVS and CDR2 FQNEAQ. J lost 11 bases, V lost 4 bases, and 21 bases had no gene match. The length of the CDR3 is 17 residues. As DNA, the CDR3 is TGTGCCAGCAGCTCCCCAACGCGAATACAGGGGGTGCGTGGGGCTTTCTTT. It yields the protein CASSSPTRIQGVRGAFF.

This clonotype was counted between two and nine times. This rearrangement joins TRBV7-9 to TRBJ2-7; D possibly uses TRBD1 or TRBD2 (5 bases each). Germline CDR1 reads SEHNR; CDR2 reads FQNEAQ (reference sequence). Trimming removed 5 bases at V and 6 bases at J, with 11 bases between. This CDR3 region has 12 residues. This chain's CDR3 is CASSLRGGEQYF. The CDR3 region has the DNA TGTGCCAGCAGCCTCCGGGGCGGCGAGCAGTACTTC.

This clonotype was observed a handful of times. In nucleotides, the CDR3 is TGTGCCAGCAGCCAGTTGACAGGGTTTTATGGAAACACCATATATTTT. Its protein product is CASSQLTGFYGNTIYF. V usage is TRBV7-9 and J usage is TRBJ1-3; 7 nucleotides align to TRBD1. The germline CDR1 and CDR2 sequences are SEHNR and FQNEAQ (reference sequence). The V gene end was trimmed by 5 bases and the J gene end by 3 bases; junction bases not matched to a gene: 10. The CDR3 sequence is 16 residues long.

This clonotype showed up just a few times. CDR3 sequence: CASSILVKDTQYF. In DNA, the CDR3 is TGTGCCAGCAGCATCCTAGTGAAAGATACGCAGTATTTT. The chain uses TRBV7-2 and TRBJ2-3; unclear D gene. CDR1 is SGHTA and CDR2 is FQGNSA in the germline V gene. This CDR3 has 13 residues. Deletions cut 5 bases from V and 5 bases from J, with 11 bases between.

This clonotype has more than one count but fewer than ten. One base away lies a much larger clone, so this may be a sequencing read error. The rearrangement uses TRBV7-6 and TRBJ2-1, with D maybe TRBD1 (5 bases). V dropped 5 bases and J dropped 6 bases, with 8 bases sitting between them. The CDR3 is 12 residues long. Germline V CDR1 and CDR2: SGHVS, FNYEAQ. CDR3 nucleotides: TGTGCCAGCAGCCGACAGCCCAATGAGCAGTTCTTC. It yields the protein CASSRQPNEQFF.

This clonotype occurred a few times. The rearrangement links TRBV10-3 to TRBJ1-1; D uncertain. This CDR3 spans 15 amino acids. V lost 2 bases, J lost 1 base, and 11 bases lay in between. Germline V gives CDR1 ENHRY, CDR2 SYGVKD. CDR3 DNA: TGTGCCATCAGTGAGGGAGGCAGGCCGAACACTGAAGCTTTCTTT. It specifies CAISEGGRPNTEAFF.

This clonotype was seen a few times. This chain uses TRBV27 with TRBJ2-6, with D unresolved. V lost 3 bases and J lost 0, with 6 bases in between. From germline, CDR1 is MNHEY and CDR2 SMNVEV (reference sequence). The CDR3 totals 15 residues. CDR3 sequence (DNA): TGTGCCAGCAGTTTTAGACACTCTGGGGCCAACGTCCTGACTTTC. It translates to CASSFRHSGANVLTF.

The J gene is TRBJ2-4, the V gene TRBV3-1; D remains ambiguous. Trimming left V 4 bases short and J 0 bases short, with 13 bases between. CDR1 and CDR2 (germline): LGHDT, YNNKEL (reference sequence). The CDR3 spans 16 residues. CDR3 DNA: TGTGCCAGCAGCCTTCAACCGACCGGAGCCAAAAACATTCAGTACTTC. Its protein is CASSLQPTGAKNIQYF.

The chain carries TRBV6-2 or TRBV6-3 and TRBJ2-1, with 9 bases identical to TRBD2. The CDR3 loop spans 15 amino acids. V trimming: 1 base; J trimming: 6 bases; junction bases outside the gene matches: 4. CDR1 is MNHEY and CDR2 is SVGEGT in the germline V gene. The CDR3 nucleotides read TGTGCCAGCAGTTACTTGGTAGCGGGGGTCAATGAGCAGTTCTTC. Amino acids: CASSYLVAGVNEQFF.

This clonotype has a count of ten or more. In DNA form, the CDR3 reads TGTGCCAGCAGCAGGACCACGAACACCGGGGAGCTGTTTTTT. Protein sequence: CASSRTTNTGELFF. The chain has TRBV7-2 and TRBJ2-2, with D unresolved. The CDR3 is made up of 14 amino acids. Trimming removed 5 bases from V and 0 bases from J, with 7 bases in between. The germline V gene encodes CDR1 SGHTA and CDR2 FQGNSA.

This chain uses TRBV5-1 with TRBJ2-3; TRBD1 is a possible D gene (7 bases). With 2 bases removed from V and 8 bases from J, the gap between germline ends came to 9 bases. Looked up from germline, CDR1 is SGHRS and CDR2 is YFSETQ. There are 12 residues in the CDR3. The CDR3, as DNA: TGCGCCAGCAGCTTCAGGGGGGCTACGCAGTATTTT. It translates to CASSFRGATQYF.

The rearrangement links TRBV9 to TRBJ2-2; D perhaps matches TRBD2 (6 bases). The germline V gene has CDR1 SGDLS and CDR2 YYNGEE. This CDR3 is 15 amino acids long. V was shortened by 0 bases and J by 5 bases, with 11 bases between the two germline ends. The CDR3 sequence: CASSVGTSWTGELFF. The CDR3, as DNA: TGTGCCAGCAGCGTAGGTACTAGCTGGACCGGGGAGCTGTTTTTT.

The V and J genes are TRBV7-2 and TRBJ2-7, with 9 bases lining up with TRBD2. The CDR3 contains 13 residues. Germline values: CDR1 SGHTA, CDR2 FQGNSA. Unmatched junction bases numbered 3, after V lost 5 bases and J lost 4 bases. CDR3 sequence (DNA): TGTGCCAGCAGCGGTAGCGGGAGATACGAGCAGTACTTC. It specifies CASSGSGRYEQYF.

This clonotype was counted at least ten times. The V gene is TRBV7-2, the J gene TRBJ1-2; D remains unclear. V shed 3 bases and J shed 4 bases, with 6 bases lying between them. The CDR3 has 12 residues. CDR1 is SGHTA and CDR2 is FQGNSA in the germline V gene. The CDR3 DNA reads TGTGCCAGCAGCTTGGGAACCTATGGCTACACCTTC. As protein: CASSLGTYGYTF.

In this sample, this clonotype turned up a few times. CDR3 nucleotide sequence: TGTGCCAGTACAGGGGGGAGCAATCAGCCCCAGCATTTT. This encodes CASTGGSNQPQHF. The chain employs TRBV19 and TRBJ1-5; 7 positions agree with TRBD1. Germline loops: CDR1 LNHDA, CDR2 SQIVND (reference sequence). The trim removed 7 bases at V and 1 base at J, leaving 1 base unmatched. The CDR3 contains 13 residues.

The chain is built from TRBV10-3 and TRBJ2-5, with TRBD2 identical over 10 bases. J lost 2 bases, V lost 4 bases, and 4 bases had no gene match. The length of the CDR3 is 15 residues. Germline CDR1 reads ENHRY; CDR2 reads SYGVKD. Here the CDR3 DNA reads TGTGCCATCAGTGGTGAACTAGCGGGGCAAGAGACCCAGTACTTC. Translated, it gives CAISGELAGQETQYF.

This clonotype turned up a few times. CDR3 coding DNA: TGTGCCACCAGTGTTCGGGAGCGCCACCTTTCCTACGAGCAGTACGTC. This sequence encodes CATSVRERHLSYEQYV. The chain is built from TRBV24-1 and TRBJ2-7; D is perhaps TRBD2 (6 bases). V was pared by 5 bases and J by 1 base, with 17 bases between. CDR1 is KGHDR, CDR2 SFDVKD, per germline. CDR3 size: 16 residues.

In this sample, this clonotype turned up a few times. The V gene is TRBV4-1, the J gene TRBJ2-1, with D tentatively TRBD1 (6 bases). CDR3 length: 14 amino acids. Germline values: CDR1 MGHRA, CDR2 YSYEKL. V gave up 1 base and J gave up 9 bases, with 13 bases separating them. This chain's CDR3 is CASSQVSQGLEQFF. For the CDR3, the DNA is TGCGCCAGCAGCCAAGTTTCCCAGGGGCTTGAGCAGTTCTTC.

This clonotype came up a few times. The CDR3 spells CASSYVGYEQYV. The CDR3 bases are TGTGCCAGCAGTTACGTGGGATACGAGCAGTACGTC. The chain is built from TRBV6-2 or TRBV6-3 and TRBJ2-7; D is ambiguous. V lost 2 bases and J lost 4, with 6 bases in between. The germline V gene encodes CDR1 MNHEY and CDR2 SVGEGT. This CDR3 spans 12 amino acids.

The genes are TRBV10-3 and TRBJ1-1, with D maybe TRBD1 (6 bases). The germline CDR1 and CDR2 sequences are ENHRY and SYGVKD. This CDR3 has 15 residues. V dropped 6 bases and J dropped 4 bases, with 18 bases sitting between them. CDR3 protein: CAISKGDIGSTEAFF. The CDR3 coding sequence is TGTGCCATCAGCAAAGGGGACATTGGGTCCACTGAAGCTTTCTTT.

This clonotype was recorded a few times. V is TRBV10-3 and J is TRBJ2-1, with D possibly TRBD2 on 6 matching bases. Germline loops: CDR1 ENHRY, CDR2 SYGVKD. The CDR3 length is 15 residues. V lost 4 bases and J lost 2, with 12 bases in between. For the CDR3, the DNA is TGTGCCATCAGTGTGGGAGGCTCGACCTACAATGAGCAGTTCTTC. This gives the protein CAISVGGSTYNEQFF.

This clonotype was detected a few times. V usage is TRBV7-6 and J usage is TRBJ1-3; a possible D gene is TRBD1 (6 bases). The CDR3 has 15 residues. V lost 2 bases and J lost 3, with 11 bases in between. Germline V gene sequence: CDR1 SGHVS, CDR2 FNYEAQ. The CDR3 spells CASSLRQALGNTIYF. The CDR3 nucleotides are TGTGCCAGCAGCTTACGACAGGCCCTTGGAAACACCATATATTTT.

This chain connects TRBV7-2 to TRBJ1-5, with 8 positions matching TRBD1. CDR1 is SGHTA, CDR2 FQGNSA, per germline. This CDR3 comprises 17 residues. The trim removed 1 base at V and 9 bases at J, leaving 14 bases unmatched. The CDR3 region is CASSLDLGQGWGGPQHF. The CDR3 DNA follows: TGTGCCAGCAGCTTAGACCTCGGACAGGGATGGGGGGGGCCCCAGCATTTT.

This clonotype occurred a few times. The chain carries TRBV7-3 and TRBJ2-3; no firm D call. There are 15 residues in the CDR3. The germline CDR1 and CDR2 sequences are SGHTA and FQGTGA. Between the trimmed V and J ends, which lost 2 bases and 3 bases, there was a span of 12 bases. CDR3 sequence (DNA): TGTGCCAGCAGCTTACCCACGGCTGGAACAGATACGCAGTATTTT. Translating it yields CASSLPTAGTDTQYF.

Written as DNA, the CDR3 is TGCTCTTCAAGACTAGCGCGATCCTACAATGAGCAGTTCTTC. Protein: CSSRLARSYNEQFF. The V gene is TRBV29-1, the J gene TRBJ2-1, with 8 bases that match TRBD2. Germline CDR1 reads SQVTM; CDR2 reads ANQGSEA. This CDR3 is built from 14 residues.

This clonotype was seen a handful of times. The chain couples TRBV11-2 to TRBJ1-2; unclear D gene. Germline V lookup: CDR1 SGHAT, CDR2 FQNNGV. The CDR3 is 13 residues long. V lost 1 base and J 12 bases, leaving 15 bases between the germline ends. In DNA, the CDR3 is TGTGCCAGCAGCTTAGCGACTAAGTGGAGTAACACCTTC. Its translation is CASSLATKWSNTF. The variable domain in full, with the rest retrieved from reference TRBV11-2 and TRBJ1-2, is EAGVAQSPRYKIIEKRQSVAFWCNPISGHATLYWYQQILGQGPKLLIQFQNNGVVDDSQLPKDRFSAERLKGVDSTLKIQPAKLEDSAVYLCASSLATKWSNTFGSGTRLTVV.

The genes are TRBV30 and TRBJ1-1; TRBD1 might be the D (5 bases). Germline values: CDR1 GTSNPN, CDR2 SVGIG (reference sequence). The CDR3 sequence is 14 residues long. The V end lost 1 base, the J end lost 4 bases, and 13 bases lay between the germline ends. As DNA, the CDR3 is TGTGCCTGGAGTGCGTGGGGCTCGGGCACTGAAGCTTTCTTT. Amino acids: CAWSAWGSGTEAFF.